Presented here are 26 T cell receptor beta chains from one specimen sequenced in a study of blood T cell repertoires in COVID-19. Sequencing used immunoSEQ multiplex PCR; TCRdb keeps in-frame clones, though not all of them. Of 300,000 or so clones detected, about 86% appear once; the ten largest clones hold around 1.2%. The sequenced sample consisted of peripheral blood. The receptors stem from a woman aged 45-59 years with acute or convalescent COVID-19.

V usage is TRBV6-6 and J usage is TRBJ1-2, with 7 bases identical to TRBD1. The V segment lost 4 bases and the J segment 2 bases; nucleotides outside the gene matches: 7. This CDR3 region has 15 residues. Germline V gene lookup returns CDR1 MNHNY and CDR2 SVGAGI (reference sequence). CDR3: CASSSETGNNYGYTF. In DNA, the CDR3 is TGTGCCAGCAGTTCAGAGACAGGGAACAACTATGGCTACACCTTC.

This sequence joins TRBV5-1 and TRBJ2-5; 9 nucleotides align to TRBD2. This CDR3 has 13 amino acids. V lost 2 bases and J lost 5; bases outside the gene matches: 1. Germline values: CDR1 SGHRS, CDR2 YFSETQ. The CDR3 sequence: CASSLGTSETQYF. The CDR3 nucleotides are TGCGCCAGCAGCTTAGGGACTAGCGAGACCCAGTACTTC.

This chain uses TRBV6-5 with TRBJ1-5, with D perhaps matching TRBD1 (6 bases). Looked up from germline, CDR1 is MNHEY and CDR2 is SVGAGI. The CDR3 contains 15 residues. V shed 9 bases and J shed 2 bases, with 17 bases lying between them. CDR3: CASRMDSGGNQPQHF. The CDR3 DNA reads TGTGCCAGTCGAATGGACAGCGGCGGCAATCAGCCCCAGCATTTT.

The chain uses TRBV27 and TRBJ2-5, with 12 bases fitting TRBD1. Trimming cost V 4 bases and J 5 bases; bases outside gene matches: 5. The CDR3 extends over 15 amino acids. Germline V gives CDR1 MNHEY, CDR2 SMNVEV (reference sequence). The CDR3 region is CASSSGTGGAETQYF. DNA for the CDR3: TGTGCCAGCAGTTCCGGGACAGGGGGCGCGGAGACCCAGTACTTC.

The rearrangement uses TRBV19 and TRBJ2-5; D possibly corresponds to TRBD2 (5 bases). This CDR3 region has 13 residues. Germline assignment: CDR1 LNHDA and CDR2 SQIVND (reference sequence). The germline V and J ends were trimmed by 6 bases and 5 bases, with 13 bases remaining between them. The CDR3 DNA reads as TGTGCCAGTAGGCTCGGGAACTCCGAGACCCAGTACTTC. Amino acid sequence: CASRLGNSETQYF.

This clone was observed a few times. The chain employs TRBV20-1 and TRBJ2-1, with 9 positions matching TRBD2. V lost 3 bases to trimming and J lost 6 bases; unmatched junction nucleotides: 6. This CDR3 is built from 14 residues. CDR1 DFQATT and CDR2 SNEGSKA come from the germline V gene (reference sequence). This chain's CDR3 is CSASVSGSVNEQFF. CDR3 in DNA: TGCAGTGCTAGTGTTAGCGGGAGCGTCAATGAGCAGTTCTTC.

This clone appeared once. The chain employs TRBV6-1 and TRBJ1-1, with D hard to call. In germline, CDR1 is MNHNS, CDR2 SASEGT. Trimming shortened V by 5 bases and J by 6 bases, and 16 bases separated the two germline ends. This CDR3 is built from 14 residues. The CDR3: CASSYKFSEAEAFF. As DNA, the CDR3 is TGTGCCAGCAGTTATAAATTCTCGGAGGCTGAAGCTTTCTTT.

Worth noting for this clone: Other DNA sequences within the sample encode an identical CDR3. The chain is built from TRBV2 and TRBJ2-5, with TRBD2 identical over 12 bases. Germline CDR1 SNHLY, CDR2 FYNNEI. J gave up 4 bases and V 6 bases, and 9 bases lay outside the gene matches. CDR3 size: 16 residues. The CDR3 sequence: CASSVLAGGRGETQYF. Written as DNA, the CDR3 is TGTGCCAGCAGCGTACTAGCGGGGGGCCGAGGAGAGACCCAGTACTTC.

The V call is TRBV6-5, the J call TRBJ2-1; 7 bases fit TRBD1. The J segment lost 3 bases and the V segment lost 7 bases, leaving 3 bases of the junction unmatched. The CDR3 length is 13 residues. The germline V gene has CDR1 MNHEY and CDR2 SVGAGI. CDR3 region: CASKGQFYNEQFF. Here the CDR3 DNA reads TGTGCCAGCAAGGGACAGTTCTACAATGAGCAGTTCTTC.

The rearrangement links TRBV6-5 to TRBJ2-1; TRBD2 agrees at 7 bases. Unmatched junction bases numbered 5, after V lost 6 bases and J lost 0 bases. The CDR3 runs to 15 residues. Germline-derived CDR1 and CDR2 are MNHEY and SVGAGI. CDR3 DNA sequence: TGTGCCAGCAGCTCCGGGAGGTCCTCCTACAATGAGCAGTTCTTC. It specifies CASSSGRSSYNEQFF.

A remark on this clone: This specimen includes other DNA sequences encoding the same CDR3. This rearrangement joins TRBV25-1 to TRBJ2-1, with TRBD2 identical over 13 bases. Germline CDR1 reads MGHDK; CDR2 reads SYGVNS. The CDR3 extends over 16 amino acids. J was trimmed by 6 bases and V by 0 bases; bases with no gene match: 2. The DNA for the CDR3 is TGTGCCAGCAGTGAATACCGACTAGCGGGAGGCAATGAGCAGTTCTTC. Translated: CASSEYRLAGGNEQFF.

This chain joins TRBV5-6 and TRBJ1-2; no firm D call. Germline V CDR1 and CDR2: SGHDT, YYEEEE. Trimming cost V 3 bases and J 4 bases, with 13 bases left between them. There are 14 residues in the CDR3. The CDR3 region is CASSSRFSRYGYTF. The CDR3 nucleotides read TGTGCCAGCAGCTCGCGCTTCTCTCGCTATGGCTACACCTTC.

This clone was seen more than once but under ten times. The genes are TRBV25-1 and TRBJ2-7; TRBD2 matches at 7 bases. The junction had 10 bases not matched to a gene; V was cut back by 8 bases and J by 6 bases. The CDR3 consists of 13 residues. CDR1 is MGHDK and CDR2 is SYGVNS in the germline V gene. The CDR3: CASSQAGDREQYF. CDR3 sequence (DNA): TGTGCCAGCTCCCAGGCGGGGGATCGCGAGCAGTACTTC.

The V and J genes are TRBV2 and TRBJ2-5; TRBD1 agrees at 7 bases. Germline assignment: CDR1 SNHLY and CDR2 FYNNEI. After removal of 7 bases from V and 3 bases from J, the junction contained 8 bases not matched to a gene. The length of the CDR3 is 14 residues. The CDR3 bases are TGTGCCAGCACCCTCGGGACAGCGAAAGAGACCCAGTACTTC. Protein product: CASTLGTAKETQYF.

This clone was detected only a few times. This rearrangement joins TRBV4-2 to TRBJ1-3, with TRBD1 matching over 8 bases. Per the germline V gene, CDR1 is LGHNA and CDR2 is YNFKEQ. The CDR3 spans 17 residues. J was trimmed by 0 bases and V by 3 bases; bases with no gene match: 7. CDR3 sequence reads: CASSQGDRIISGNTIYF. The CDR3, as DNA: TGTGCCAGCAGCCAGGGGGACAGGATTATCTCTGGAAACACCATATATTTT.

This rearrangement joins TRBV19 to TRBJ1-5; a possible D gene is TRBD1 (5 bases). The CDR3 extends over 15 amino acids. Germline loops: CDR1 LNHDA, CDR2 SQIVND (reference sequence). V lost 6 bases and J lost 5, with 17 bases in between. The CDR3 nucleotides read TGTGCCAGTAGCGGGCCCTACCAGGGCGATCAGCCCCAGCATTTT. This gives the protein CASSGPYQGDQPQHF.

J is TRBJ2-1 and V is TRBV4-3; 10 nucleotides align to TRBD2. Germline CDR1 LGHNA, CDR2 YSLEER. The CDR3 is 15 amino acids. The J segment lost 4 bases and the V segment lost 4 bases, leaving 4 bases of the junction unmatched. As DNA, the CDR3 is TGCGCCAGCAGCCCCGGGACTAGCGCTTACAATGAGCAGTTCTTC. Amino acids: CASSPGTSAYNEQFF.

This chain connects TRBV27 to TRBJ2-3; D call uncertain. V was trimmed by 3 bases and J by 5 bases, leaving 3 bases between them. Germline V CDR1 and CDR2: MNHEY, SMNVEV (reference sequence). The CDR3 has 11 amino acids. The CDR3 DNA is TGTGCCAGCAGTTTCGGAGATACGCAGTATTTT. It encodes CASSFGDTQYF.

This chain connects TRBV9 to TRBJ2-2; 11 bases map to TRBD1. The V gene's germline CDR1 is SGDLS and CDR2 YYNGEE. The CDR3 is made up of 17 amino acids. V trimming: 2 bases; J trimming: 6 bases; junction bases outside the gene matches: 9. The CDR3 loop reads CASSVFLDRGPAGELFF. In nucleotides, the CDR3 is TGTGCCAGCAGCGTCTTCTTGGACAGGGGGCCGGCCGGGGAGCTGTTTTTT.

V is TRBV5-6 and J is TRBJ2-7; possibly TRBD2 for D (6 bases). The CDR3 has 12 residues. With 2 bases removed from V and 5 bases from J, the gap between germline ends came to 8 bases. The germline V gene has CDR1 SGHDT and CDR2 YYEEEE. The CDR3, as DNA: TGTGCCAGCAGCTTTGGAGGGGACGAGCAGTACGTC. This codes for CASSFGGDEQYV.

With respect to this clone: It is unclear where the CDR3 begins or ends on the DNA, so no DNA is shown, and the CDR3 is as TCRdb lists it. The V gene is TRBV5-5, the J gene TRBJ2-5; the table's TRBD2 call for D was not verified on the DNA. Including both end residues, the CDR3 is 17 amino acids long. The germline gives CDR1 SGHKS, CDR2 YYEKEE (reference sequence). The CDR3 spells CASSSGGTSGFLETQYF.

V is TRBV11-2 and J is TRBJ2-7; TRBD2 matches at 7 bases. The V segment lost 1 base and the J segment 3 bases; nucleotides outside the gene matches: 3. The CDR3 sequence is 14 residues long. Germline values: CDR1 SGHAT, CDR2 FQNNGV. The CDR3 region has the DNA TGTGCCAGCAGCTTAGCACTAGCGAGCTACGAGCAGTACTTC. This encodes CASSLALASYEQYF.

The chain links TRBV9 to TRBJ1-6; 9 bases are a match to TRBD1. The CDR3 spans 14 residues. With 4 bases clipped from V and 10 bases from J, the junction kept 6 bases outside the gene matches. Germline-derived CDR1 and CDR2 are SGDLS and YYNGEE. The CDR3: CASSSGQGQSPLHF. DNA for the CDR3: TGTGCCAGCAGCTCCGGACAGGGGCAATCACCCCTCCACTTT.

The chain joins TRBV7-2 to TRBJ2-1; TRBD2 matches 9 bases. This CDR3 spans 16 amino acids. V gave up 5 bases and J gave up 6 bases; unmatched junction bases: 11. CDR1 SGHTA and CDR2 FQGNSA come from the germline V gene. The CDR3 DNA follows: TGTGCCAGCAGCCGCCCTGCGGGGGGGCCTAGCAATGAGCAGTTCTTC. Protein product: CASSRPAGGPSNEQFF.

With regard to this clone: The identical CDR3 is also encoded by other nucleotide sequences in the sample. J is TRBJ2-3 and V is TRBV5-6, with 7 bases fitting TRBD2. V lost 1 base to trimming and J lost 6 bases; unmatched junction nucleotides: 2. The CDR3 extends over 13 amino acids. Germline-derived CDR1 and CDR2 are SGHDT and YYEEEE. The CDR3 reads CASSLTGGDTQYF. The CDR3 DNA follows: TGTGCCAGCAGCTTGACCGGGGGGGATACGCAGTATTTT.

The chain's CDR3 is CASGLGDTLSYNEQFF. Written as DNA, the CDR3 is TGTGCTAGTGGTTTGGGGGACACCCTCTCCTACAATGAGCAGTTCTTC. The chain combines TRBV12-5 with TRBJ2-1; a possible D gene is TRBD1 (6 bases). Between the trimmed V and J ends, which lost 1 base and 0 bases, there was a span of 10 bases. This CDR3 spans 16 amino acids. CDR1 and CDR2 (germline): LGHNT, FRNRAP. The full variable domain, in which reference TRBV12-5 and TRBJ2-1 provide the parts outside the CDR3, is DARVTQTPRHKVTEMGQEVTMRCQPILGHNTVFWYRQTMMQGLELLAYFRNRAPLDDSGMPKDRFSAEMPDATLATLKIQPSEPRDSAVYFCASGLGDTLSYNEQFFGPGTRLTVL.